The 27 T cell receptor beta chains below come from one sample, sequenced in a study of T cells in Graves' hyperthyroidism and ophthalmopathy. TCR beta CDR3 sequences were amplified from RNA transcripts. The study used the HTBI primer set for a first-round RT-PCR of the TCR CDR3. Each CDR3 protein is one row after TCRdb ran MiXCR on the multiplex PCR reads. Of around 420,000 distinct CDR3 sequences detected, approximately 14% appear once; the ten largest clones hold 13% to 15%. Sequenced input: blood. The origin of the receptors is a woman aged 18-30 years with Graves' hyperthyroidism.

This chain uses TRBV5-1 with TRBJ2-7, with TRBD1 matching 9 bases. The germline V gene encodes CDR1 SGHRS and CDR2 YFSETQ. With V trimmed by 2 bases and J by 5 bases, 5 bases remained unmatched. The CDR3 extends over 14 amino acids. CDR3 residues: CASSFRTGDHEQYF. As DNA, the CDR3 is TGCGCCAGCAGCTTCCGGACAGGGGACCACGAGCAGTACTTC.

The table lists this clonotype with many counts. The genes are TRBV12-3 or TRBV12-4 and TRBJ2-7; D is uncertain. There are 12 residues in the CDR3. Deletions cut 8 bases from V and 4 bases from J, with 12 bases between. The CDR3 coding sequence is TGTGCCAGCCGAAGGGATATGTACGAGCAGTACTTC. Protein product: CASRRDMYEQYF.

This rearrangement joins TRBV27 to TRBJ1-2, with D hard to call. Trimming stripped 4 bases from V and 2 bases from J, with 11 bases between. CDR3 length equals 14 residues. Germline CDR1 MNHEY, CDR2 SMNVEV (reference sequence). This CDR3 is CASSSRVENYGYTF. CDR3 nucleotides: TGTGCCAGCAGTTCCCGGGTTGAAAACTATGGCTACACCTTC.

This clonotype showed up just a few times. CDR3 coding DNA: TGTGCCTCACGTGGTATGGGGGTTAATGAAAAACTGTTTTTT. Translating gives CASRGMGVNEKLFF. The chain is built from TRBV10-3 and TRBJ1-4; D perhaps matches TRBD1 (5 bases). With 11 bases removed from V and 4 bases from J, the gap between germline ends came to 17 bases. Germline CDR1 and CDR2: ENHRY and SYGVKD. This CDR3 is 14 amino acids long.

This clonotype has at least ten counts. The J gene is TRBJ1-2, the V gene TRBV6-1; D is unclear. The ends were cut back, 6 bases at V and 0 bases at J, with 8 bases in the middle. The CDR3 has 13 residues. Germline CDR1 MNHNS, CDR2 SASEGT. Here the CDR3 reads CASRPGANYGYTF. The CDR3 coding sequence is TGTGCCAGCAGGCCGGGAGCTAACTATGGCTACACCTTC.

At least ten counts were recorded for this clonotype. The chain couples TRBV20-1 to TRBJ1-5; 10 bases agree with TRBD1. Germline lookup yields CDR1 DFQATT and CDR2 SNEGSKA (reference sequence). Losses at the gene ends were 3 bases for V and 3 bases for J; bases not matched to a gene: 2. There are 14 residues in the CDR3. In DNA form, the CDR3 reads TGCAGTGCTAGGAGACAGGGGGCCAATCAGCCCCAGCATTTT. Translated: CSARRQGANQPQHF.

The chain combines TRBV20-1 with TRBJ2-1, with TRBD2 matching 9 bases. The CDR3 runs to 17 residues. V shed 3 bases and J 8 bases; nucleotides not matched to a gene: 17. Germline CDR1 reads DFQATT; CDR2 reads SNEGSKA (reference sequence). CDR3 in amino acids: CSASSTGLANLADEQFF. Here the CDR3 DNA reads TGCAGTGCTAGTTCTACGGGACTAGCTAACCTGGCCGATGAGCAGTTCTTC.

This clonotype was observed many times. The chain links TRBV11-1 to TRBJ2-1, with D perhaps assigned TRBD1 or TRBD2 (5 bases each). Germline V lookup: CDR1 SGHAT, CDR2 FQDESV (reference sequence). V lost 5 bases and J 8 bases, leaving 16 bases between the germline ends. The CDR3 sequence is 14 residues long. The CDR3 region is CASSPAPGADEQFF. The CDR3 nucleotides are TGTGCCAGCAGCCCGGCACCCGGGGCCGATGAGCAGTTCTTC.

This clonotype was found many times. The V call is TRBV12-3 or TRBV12-4, the J call TRBJ1-5; 7 bases agree with TRBD1. This CDR3 region has 15 residues. V lost 4 bases and J lost 0; bases outside the gene matches: 3. The chain's CDR3 is CASSSQGYSNQPQHF. For the CDR3, the DNA is TGTGCCAGCAGTTCACAGGGGTATAGCAATCAGCCCCAGCATTTT.

This clonotype has ten or more counts. The chain links TRBV12-3 or TRBV12-4 to TRBJ1-2; 9 bases are shared with TRBD1. The V gene end was trimmed by 8 bases and the J gene end by 7 bases; junction bases not matched to a gene: 14. The CDR3 contains 15 residues. The CDR3 sequence is CASSTGTGTGGGYTF. Here the CDR3 DNA reads TGTGCCAGCTCAACCGGGACAGGGACCGGTGGTGGCTACACCTTC.

This chain links TRBV6-5 with TRBJ1-3, with D possibly being TRBD1 (5 bases). V lost 2 bases and J 4 bases, leaving 6 bases between the germline ends. Germline loops: CDR1 MNHEY, CDR2 SVGAGI. The CDR3 is made up of 13 amino acids. The CDR3 nucleotides are TGTGCCAGCAGTTACAGACAGGGAAACACCATATATTTT. As protein: CASSYRQGNTIYF.

This clonotype was seen at least ten times. V gene TRBV28 combines with J gene TRBJ1-4; D gene unclear. Between the trimmed V and J ends, which lost 3 bases and 8 bases, there was a span of 7 bases. CDR3 length: 12 amino acids. CDR1 is MDHEN, CDR2 SYDVKM, per germline. CDR3 loop: CASSFSREKLFF. Here the CDR3 DNA reads TGTGCCAGCAGTTTTTCCCGAGAAAAACTGTTTTTT.

This clonotype was found many times. This chain joins TRBV6-6 and TRBJ2-5; 7 bases are shared with TRBD1. Trimming took 2 bases from V and 2 from J; bases not matched to a gene: 11. Germline V gene sequence: CDR1 MNHNY, CDR2 SVGAGI (reference sequence). The CDR3 sequence is 17 residues long. CDR3 in DNA: TGTGCCAGCAGTTACGGGACGAAGGGGGCGCGACAAGAGACCCAGTACTTC. Translation gives CASSYGTKGARQETQYF.

This clonotype has only a few counts. The rearrangement links TRBV4-2 to TRBJ2-3; 9 bases are a match to TRBD2. The trim removed 5 bases at V and 6 bases at J, leaving 18 bases unmatched. In germline, CDR1 is LGHNA, CDR2 YNFKEQ. This CDR3 is built from 18 residues. CDR3: CASSYRERAGGPSDTQYF. Written as DNA, the CDR3 is TGTGCCAGCAGCTACAGAGAGAGGGCGGGAGGGCCATCGGATACGCAGTATTTT.

This clonotype was seen a few times. The chain is built from TRBV7-9 and TRBJ1-1; maybe TRBD1 (6 bases). Germline-derived CDR1 and CDR2 are SEHNR and FQNEAQ (reference sequence). Trimming cost V 5 bases and J 7 bases, with 11 bases left between them. This CDR3 contains 12 residues. CDR3: CASSRQELEAFF. CDR3 nucleotides: TGTGCCAGCAGCAGACAGGAGCTTGAAGCTTTCTTT.

This clonotype came up many times. The V call is TRBV10-3, the J call TRBJ2-7, with TRBD2 matching 12 bases. The CDR3 runs 16 residues. Per the germline V gene, CDR1 is ENHRY and CDR2 is SYGVKD. V shed 5 bases and J 2 bases; nucleotides not matched to a gene: 7. For the CDR3, the DNA is TGTGCCATCAGTCGACTGGCTAGCGGGGGGGCCTACGAGCAGTACTTC. Translation gives CAISRLASGGAYEQYF.

This clonotype was recorded many times. The V gene is TRBV29-1, the J gene TRBJ2-1; TRBD2 is a possible D gene (5 bases). This CDR3 is 16 amino acids long. Trimming removed 0 bases at V and 0 bases at J, with 12 bases between. CDR1 and CDR2 from the germline V gene are SQVTM and ANQGSEA. Here the CDR3 DNA reads TGCAGCGTTGAAGATCATTTCACTAGCTCCTACAATGAGCAGTTCTTC. Protein sequence: CSVEDHFTSSYNEQFF.

This clonotype was observed at least ten times. The chain links TRBV7-9 to TRBJ2-7; possibly TRBD2 for D (5 bases). The CDR3 sequence is 15 residues long. Germline V gives CDR1 SEHNR, CDR2 FQNEAQ (reference sequence). Trimming stripped 2 bases from V and 6 bases from J, with 17 bases between. The CDR3 coding sequence is TGTGCCAGCAGCTTAATGAGCGGTCATGCGGGCGAGCAGTACTTC. Its protein product is CASSLMSGHAGEQYF.

This clonotype was observed a few times. The chain is built from TRBV2 and TRBJ2-5; TRBD2 agrees at 10 bases. The CDR3 totals 16 residues. The germline CDR1 and CDR2 sequences are SNHLY and FYNNEI. Germline trimming cut 6 bases from V and 1 base from J; bases unmatched to any gene: 8. CDR3 DNA: TGTGCCAGCAGACCCGGGACTAGCGCTCTCCAAGAGACCCAGTACTTC. Amino acids: CASRPGTSALQETQYF.

This clonotype has at least ten counts. The rearrangement links TRBV27 to TRBJ1-1; 10 bases are shared with TRBD1. The CDR3 spans 17 residues. CDR1 and CDR2 from the germline V gene are MNHEY and SMNVEV (reference sequence). The V and J ends lost 3 bases and 4 bases, in that order; junction bases with no gene match: 11. The CDR3 reads CASSFGTGVLLPTEAFF. The CDR3 DNA follows: TGTGCCAGCAGTTTTGGGACAGGGGTATTGTTGCCCACTGAAGCTTTCTTT.

This clonotype appeared many times. The junction and the germline gene differ at one end; a read error may be behind it. The chain combines TRBV7-9 with TRBJ2-5; 8 bases agree with TRBD1. Per the germline V gene, CDR1 is SEHNR and CDR2 is FQNEAQ (reference sequence). This CDR3 is built from 14 residues. The CDR3 is CASSVAGGLETQYF. DNA of the CDR3: TGTGCCAGCAGCGTAGCAGGGGGCCTAGAGACCCAGTACTTC.

With respect to this clonotype: Mismatch with germline at one junction end may stem from a read error. V is TRBV4-2 and J is TRBJ2-1; D uncertain. Per germline, CDR1 LGHNA and CDR2 YNFKEQ. There are 15 residues in the CDR3. The CDR3 sequence: CASSQDLIAYNEQSF. CDR3 DNA sequence: TGTGCCAGCAGCCAAGATCTTATTGCGTACAATGAGCAGTCCTTC.

In its sample, this clonotype was seen many times. The chain links TRBV6-1 to TRBJ1-1, with a tentative D call TRBD1 (6 bases). This CDR3 has 14 residues. Germline V lookup: CDR1 MNHNS, CDR2 SASEGT. Trimming removed 6 bases from V and 10 bases from J, with 21 bases in between. This chain's CDR3 is CASRLGGRGGGAFF. The DNA for the CDR3 is TGTGCCAGCAGGCTAGGGGGGCGAGGCGGCGGAGCTTTCTTT.

This clonotype was counted many times. The chain joins TRBV2 to TRBJ2-5; a weak D match, TRBD1 (5 bases). Germline values: CDR1 SNHLY, CDR2 FYNNEI. Trimming stripped 6 bases from V and 1 base from J, with 9 bases between. CDR3 size: 13 residues. The CDR3 region has the DNA TGTGCCAGCAGAGGACATATCCAAGAGACCCAGTACTTC. Protein sequence: CASRGHIQETQYF.

In its sample, this clonotype was seen many times. The genes are TRBV5-8 and TRBJ2-3; possibly TRBD1 for D (5 bases). This CDR3 contains 14 residues. From germline, CDR1 is SGHTS and CDR2 YDEGEE. V was trimmed by 4 bases and J by 3 bases, leaving 12 bases between them. The CDR3 reads CASSARVGTDTQYF. The CDR3 DNA sequence: TGTGCCAGCAGCGCCAGGGTGGGTACAGATACGCAGTATTTT.

In its sample, this clonotype was seen a few times. The V and J genes are TRBV4-1 and TRBJ1-5; D may be TRBD1 (5 bases). The CDR3 is 15 amino acids. Germline values: CDR1 MGHRA, CDR2 YSYEKL. With 5 bases removed from V and 4 bases from J, the gap between germline ends came to 15 bases. Written as DNA, the CDR3 is TGCGCCAGCAGCATTCGGGACTCGGGGAATCAGCCCCAGCATTTT. Amino acid sequence: CASSIRDSGNQPQHF.

This sequence joins TRBV10-3 and TRBJ2-7; D unresolved. V was shortened by 3 bases and J by 1 base, with 4 bases between the two germline ends. The CDR3 sequence is 12 residues long. Looked up from germline, CDR1 is ENHRY and CDR2 is SYGVKD. The CDR3, as DNA: TGTGCCATCAGTGACGTGTCCTACGAGCAGTACTTC. Translated: CAISDVSYEQYF.